The T cell receptor beta chain under discussion was sequenced for a study of T-cell memory formation after mild COVID-19. The sample holds one count of this clonotype. Its antigen is currently unknown. The V end lost 0 bases, the J end lost 5 bases, and 12 bases lay between the germline ends. Germline CDR1 and CDR2: SGDLS and YYNGEE. CDR3 size: 15 residues. The study's findings and limits: The study found balanced CD4/CD8 in clones contracting day 15 to 85 and a CD4+ lean in later expanders. The second-wave clones peaking on day 37 were not confirmed as SARS-CoV-2-specific.

Amplification by 5'RACE using constant-segment primers produced TCR alpha and TCR beta cDNA libraries that carried sample barcodes and UMIs. One entry per CDR3 protein results from TCRdb running MiXCR on the 5' RACE reads. The sample consists of a few hundred thousand distinct CDR3 sequences, approximately 21% of them appearing once. This clonotype was obtained from an adult woman who had mild COVID-19 (a few samples of this study predate the infection). Cell type and time point are not known. Sequenced sample: PBMCs or a T cell subset sorted from them (not recorded which). The rearrangement uses TRBV9 and TRBJ1-5, with D perhaps matching TRBD1 (6 bases). The CDR3: CASSVGGLIDQPQHF. The DNA for the CDR3 is TGTGCCAGCAGCGTAGGGGGGCTAATCGATCAGCCCCAGCATTTT.